Following are 5 T cell receptor beta chains from one sample sequenced in a study of blood T cell repertoires in COVID-19. Assay used: immunoSEQ multiplex PCR; TCRdb lists only in-frame clones, some missing. Of more than 120,000 clones listed, roughly 89% are singletons. Sequenced input: peripheral blood. These receptors were obtained from a woman aged 45 to 65 with acute or convalescent COVID-19.

The chain links TRBV24-1 to TRBJ2-1; 7 nucleotides align to TRBD2. The CDR3 covers 16 residues. V lost 3 bases and J lost 4; bases outside the gene matches: 8. Germline CDR1 KGHDR, CDR2 SFDVKD. The CDR3 protein is CATSDETSAPYNEQFF. The CDR3, as DNA: TGTGCCACCAGTGATGAAACTAGCGCACCGTACAATGAGCAGTTCTTC.

This clone appeared a few times. The chain joins TRBV12-2 to TRBJ1-2. TRBV12-2 corresponds to a pseudogene. The CDR3 length is 15 residues. The CDR3 DNA reads TGTGCAAGTCGCTTCTGGGACCTACCGGGGGATGGCTACACCTTC. It is translated as CASRFWDLPGDGYTF.

This sequence joins TRBV6-5 and TRBJ1-2; 7 bases are a match to TRBD1. Trimming took 6 bases from V and 7 from J; bases not matched to a gene: 5. Germline assignment: CDR1 MNHEY and CDR2 SVGAGI. This CDR3 has 12 residues. CDR3 nucleotides: TGTGCCAGCAGCCGAGACAGGGTTGGCTACACCTTC. Translation: CASSRDRVGYTF.

This chain uses TRBV7-3 with TRBJ2-1, with D unresolved. V lost 0 bases, J lost 3 bases, and 9 bases lay in between. CDR1 and CDR2 from the germline V gene are SGHTA and FQGTGA. This CDR3 contains 15 residues. CDR3 in amino acids: CASSLTSEGYNEQFF. The CDR3 DNA reads as TGTGCCAGCAGCTTAACCAGCGAAGGCTACAATGAGCAGTTCTTC. Full variable domain (rest looked up from reference TRBV7-3 and TRBJ2-1): GAGVSQTPSNKVTEKGKYVELRCDPISGHTALYWYRQSLGQGPEFLIYFQGTGAADDSGLPNDRFFAVRPEGSVSTLKIQRTERGDSAVYLCASSLTSEGYNEQFFGPGTRLTVL.

The chain is built from TRBV5-5 and TRBJ2-2; 9 bases are shared with TRBD1. V was pared by 7 bases and J by 3 bases, with 4 bases of the junction left unmatched. Germline values: CDR1 SGHKS, CDR2 YYEKEE (reference sequence). The CDR3 has 14 residues. The CDR3 sequence: CASVRQGDTGELFF. For the CDR3, the DNA is TGTGCCAGCGTCCGACAGGGGGACACCGGGGAGCTGTTTTTT.